This passage covers 31 T cell receptor beta chains from one sample sequenced in a study of post-analysis software for immune sequencing data. TCR beta cDNA libraries had unique molecular identifiers. Using its own MiXCR run on the PCR reads, TCRdb lists one record per CDR3 protein. The table lists hundreds of thousands of distinct CDR3 sequences, approximately 53% of them singletons, with approximately 4.4% in the top ten. Their recognized antigens are unknown. Study results and limitations: TRBV segments more frequent in patients than in controls numbered roughly 5 and included TRBV5-6, TRBV5-1 and TRBV20-1.

Material for sequencing was blood. These receptors were collected from a girl between 5 and 17 years old with multiple sclerosis.

The DNA for the CDR3 is TGCAGTGCTGAGGGCGCGGGGTCCTACAATGAGCAGTTCTTC. This translates into CSAEGAGSYNEQFF. The V and J genes are TRBV20-1 and TRBJ2-1, with TRBD2 as a possible D gene (6 bases). The CDR3 is 14 amino acids. V was clipped by 5 bases and J by 1 base, with 12 bases between them. From germline, CDR1 is DFQATT and CDR2 SNEGSKA (reference sequence).

The chain recombines TRBV29-1 with TRBJ1-1; D remains ambiguous. CDR3 length equals 13 residues. Germline lookup yields CDR1 SQVTM and CDR2 ANQGSEA. Trimming removed 7 bases at V and 3 bases at J, with 15 bases between. This CDR3 reads CSAEVGRDTEAFF. CDR3 DNA: TGCAGCGCCGAGGTGGGCCGGGACACTGAAGCTTTCTTT.

This clonotype has only a few counts. V usage is TRBV6-1 and J usage is TRBJ2-7, with 8 bases matching TRBD1. The germline gives CDR1 MNHNS, CDR2 SASEGT. With 3 bases clipped from V and 2 bases from J, the junction kept 6 bases outside the gene matches. The CDR3 runs 15 residues. Written as DNA, the CDR3 is TGTGCCAGCAGTGACGACGGGACAGGTCCCTACGAGCAGTACTTC. Residues: CASSDDGTGPYEQYF.

This clonotype was seen a few times. The gene calls are TRBV2 and TRBJ2-1; 9 bases line up with TRBD2. CDR3 length: 13 amino acids. The ends lost 6 bases at V and 8 bases at J; junction bases unmatched: 5. In germline, CDR1 is SNHLY, CDR2 FYNNEI. In nucleotides, the CDR3 is TGTGCCAGCAGGCCTAGCGGGGACCATGAGCAGTTCTTC. It specifies CASRPSGDHEQFF.

This clonotype was picked up a small number of times. This sequence joins TRBV6-1 and TRBJ1-2; TRBD1 might be the D (6 bases). The CDR3 contains 13 residues. V was trimmed by 1 base and J by 4 bases, leaving 7 bases between them. Germline V CDR1 and CDR2: MNHNS, SASEGT. For the CDR3, the DNA is TGTGCCAGCAGTGAAGGACAGGTCTATGGCTACACCTTC. Encoded protein: CASSEGQVYGYTF.

V is TRBV15 and J is TRBJ1-1, with unresolved D. V lost 0 bases and J 7 bases, leaving 12 bases between the germline ends. CDR1 is LNHNV and CDR2 is YYDKDF in the germline V gene (reference sequence). The CDR3 runs 14 residues. The CDR3 protein is CATSRDLFKVEAFF. The CDR3, as DNA: TGTGCCACCAGCAGAGATCTTTTTAAGGTTGAAGCTTTCTTT.

This clonotype was seen only a few times. The chain recombines TRBV2 with TRBJ1-5; D is unclear. The germline gives CDR1 SNHLY, CDR2 FYNNEI. The V and J ends lost 3 bases and 3 bases respectively, with 9 bases between them. CDR3 length: 14 amino acids. The CDR3, as DNA: TGTGCCAGCAGTGAGGGGAGCCCCAATCAGCCCCAGCATTTT. Amino acid sequence: CASSEGSPNQPQHF. Drawing the rest from reference TRBV2 and TRBJ1-5, the complete variable domain is EPEVTQTPSHQVTQMGQEVILRCVPISNHLYFYWYRQILGQKVEFLVSFYNNEISEKSEIFDDQFSVERPDGSNFTLKIRSTKLEDSAMYFCASSEGSPNQPQHFGDGTRLSIL.

This clonotype was counted only a few times. The chain's CDR3 is CASSVVAGSTDTQYF. The DNA of the CDR3 is TGTGCCAGCAGCGTAGTCGCGGGATCCACAGATACGCAGTATTTT. V usage is TRBV9 and J usage is TRBJ2-3; a possible D gene is TRBD2 (6 bases). The CDR3 has 15 residues. Germline CDR1 and CDR2: SGDLS and YYNGEE. The V end was cut by 0 bases, the J end by 2 bases, with 10 bases between.

The chain combines TRBV6-2 or TRBV6-3 with TRBJ2-1; 11 nucleotides line up with TRBD2. Per germline, CDR1 MNHEY and CDR2 SVGEGT. With V trimmed by 5 bases and J by 1 base, 4 bases remained unmatched. This CDR3 is built from 16 residues. CDR3 sequence: CASSRLAGLSYNEQFF. The CDR3 DNA is TGTGCCAGCAGTCGACTAGCGGGGTTGTCCTACAATGAGCAGTTCTTC.

V and J are TRBV28 and TRBJ1-2, with TRBD1 as a possible D gene (6 bases). The V gene lost 3 bases and the J gene lost 5 bases, with 16 bases spanning the gap. Germline loops: CDR1 MDHEN, CDR2 SYDVKM. The CDR3 sequence is 15 residues long. Written as DNA, the CDR3 is TGTGCCAGCAGTTTTAATGGACAGTGGGCTTATGGCTACACCTTC. This encodes CASSFNGQWAYGYTF.

The chain combines TRBV20-1 with TRBJ2-1; TRBD2 matches at 7 bases. Trimming cost V 2 bases and J 13 bases; bases outside gene matches: 14. The germline gives CDR1 DFQATT, CDR2 SNEGSKA (reference sequence). This CDR3 region has 14 residues. CDR3 loop: CSARPAGGRETQFF. The CDR3, as DNA: TGCAGTGCTAGACCTGCCGGGGGGAGGGAGACCCAGTTCTTC.

The rearrangement uses TRBV11-2 and TRBJ2-4; D is undetermined. With the DNA end fitting TRBJ2-7 better, the J assignment may be wrong. Germline CDR1 reads SGHAT; CDR2 reads FQNNGV. The CDR3 contains 14 residues. In DNA form, the CDR3 reads TGTGCCAGCTCCAGCTTAAACGGTCCCTACGAGCAGTACTTC. It yields the protein CASSSLNGPYEQYF.

The chain employs TRBV29-1 and TRBJ2-1; 7 nucleotides line up with TRBD1. CDR3 size: 12 residues. In germline, CDR1 is SQVTM, CDR2 ANQGSEA. The V segment lost 7 bases and the J segment 6 bases; nucleotides outside the gene matches: 6. The CDR3 loop is CSGYRTGNEQFF. CDR3 sequence (DNA): TGCAGCGGATACCGGACAGGCAATGAGCAGTTCTTC.

The rearrangement joins TRBV11-2 to TRBJ2-1; D unresolved. The CDR3 is 13 amino acids. Trimming pared 2 bases from V and 6 bases from J, leaving 8 bases between. Germline loops: CDR1 SGHAT, CDR2 FQNNGV. The CDR3 loop reads CASSLSLLNEQFF. CDR3 DNA: TGTGCCAGCAGCTTAAGCTTGCTCAATGAGCAGTTCTTC. Filled out from reference TRBV11-2 and TRBJ2-1, the complete variable domain reads EAGVAQSPRYKIIEKRQSVAFWCNPISGHATLYWYQQILGQGPKLLIQFQNNGVVDDSQLPKDRFSAERLKGVDSTLKIQPAKLEDSAVYLCASSLSLLNEQFFGPGTRLTVL.

J is TRBJ2-1 and V is TRBV7-6; D perhaps matches TRBD2 (6 bases). CDR1 SGHVS and CDR2 FNYEAQ come from the germline V gene. CDR3 length equals 16 residues. With 4 bases removed from V and 9 bases from J, the gap between germline ends came to 22 bases. CDR3 DNA: TGTGCCAGCAGCTCCCGGGACTCCGAGCTGGGGGGTGAGCAGTTCTTC. Its translation is CASSSRDSELGGEQFF.

This chain uses TRBV7-2 with TRBJ2-3, with a possible D match to TRBD1 (5 bases). Germline V gene lookup returns CDR1 SGHTA and CDR2 FQGNSA. The CDR3 length is 13 residues. V lost 5 bases to trimming and J lost 3 bases, with 9 bases between them. The CDR3 spells CASSAAGTDTQYF. CDR3 nucleotide sequence: TGTGCCAGCAGCGCAGCAGGGACAGATACGCAGTATTTT.

The rearrangement joins TRBV20-1 to TRBJ2-2; no definite D call. Germline CDR1 is DFQATT and CDR2 is SNEGSKA (reference sequence). V lost 6 bases and J 0 bases, leaving 20 bases between the germline ends. This CDR3 is 17 amino acids long. Here the CDR3 DNA reads TGCAGTGCAAGACGGGTTTGGAGTCAGACGAACACCGGGGAGCTGTTTTTT. It specifies CSARRVWSQTNTGELFF.

V is TRBV10-3 and J is TRBJ1-1; no definite D call. The CDR3 sequence is 14 residues long. The V end lost 8 bases, the J end lost 1 base, and 14 bases lay between the germline ends. Germline V gene sequence: CDR1 ENHRY, CDR2 SYGVKD. This CDR3 reads CAIANTLTNTEAFF. CDR3 DNA sequence: TGTGCCATCGCTAATACCCTTACGAACACTGAAGCTTTCTTT.

This chain joins TRBV12-3 or TRBV12-4 and TRBJ1-5; D unresolved. Trimming shortened V by 5 bases and J by 1 base, and 3 bases separated the two germline ends. The CDR3 loop spans 12 amino acids. The CDR3 loop reads CASSKSNQPQHF. The DNA for the CDR3 is TGTGCCAGCAGTAAAAGCAATCAGCCCCAGCATTTT.

This clonotype has just a few counts. The chain employs TRBV27 and TRBJ2-7; D is uncertain. CDR1 and CDR2 from the germline V gene are MNHEY and SMNVEV (reference sequence). Trimming stripped 6 bases from V and 0 bases from J, with 12 bases between. The CDR3 runs to 14 residues. The CDR3 loop reads CASSPYLDSYEQYF. As DNA, the CDR3 is TGTGCCAGCAGCCCCTATCTTGACTCCTACGAGCAGTACTTC.

A single count supports this clonotype. The chain is built from TRBV5-1 and TRBJ2-7; 10 bases align to TRBD2. The CDR3 contains 17 residues. With V trimmed by 5 bases and J by 0 bases, 11 bases remained unmatched. Looked up from germline, CDR1 is SGHRS and CDR2 is YFSETQ. CDR3 DNA: TGCGCCAGCAGTTTCAGGGCTAGCGGGGGCCTCTCCTACGAGCAGTACTTC. It is translated as CASSFRASGGLSYEQYF.

The chain combines TRBV18 with TRBJ1-1; 7 bases are a match to TRBD1. This CDR3 region has 13 residues. V trimming: 0 bases; J trimming: 8 bases; junction bases outside the gene matches: 3. Germline V gives CDR1 KGHSH, CDR2 LQKENI. This CDR3 reads CASSPPVGQEAFF. The DNA of the CDR3 is TGTGCCAGCTCACCACCGGTGGGACAGGAAGCTTTCTTT.

The CDR3 region has the DNA TGTGCTAGTGGTTCGGGACAGCGGGGTTATAATTCACCCCTCCACTTT. It specifies CASGSGQRGYNSPLHF. J is TRBJ1-6 and V is TRBV12-5, with 7 bases that match TRBD1. V was pared by 4 bases and J by 4 bases, with 7 bases of the junction left unmatched. CDR1 and CDR2 (germline): LGHNT, FRNRAP. This CDR3 region has 16 residues.

In this sample, this clonotype turned up a few times. The gene calls are TRBV10-3 and TRBJ2-5, with TRBD2 identical over 7 bases. The CDR3 sequence is 12 residues long. Germline CDR1 and CDR2: ENHRY and SYGVKD. V lost 8 bases and J lost 4; bases outside the gene matches: 4. CDR3 nucleotides: TGTGCCATCGGGGGGGAGCCAGAGACCCAGTACTTC. It yields the protein CAIGGEPETQYF.

The gene calls are TRBV20-1 and TRBJ2-7; TRBD2 aligns across 14 bases. The CDR3 has 17 amino acids. V gave up 2 bases and J gave up 3 bases; unmatched junction bases: 9. CDR1 and CDR2 from the germline V gene are DFQATT and SNEGSKA (reference sequence). The CDR3 loop reads CSARIRLAGGPVYEQYF. The CDR3, as DNA: TGCAGTGCTAGAATCAGACTAGCGGGAGGGCCGGTCTACGAGCAGTACTTC.

This chain uses TRBV20-1 with TRBJ2-5, with 7 bases identical to TRBD2. This CDR3 region has 15 residues. With V trimmed by 1 base and J by 5 bases, 10 bases remained unmatched. Germline V lookup: CDR1 DFQATT, CDR2 SNEGSKA (reference sequence). CDR3 bases: TGCAGTGCTAGAGCCCAAAGCGGGACGGGGGAGACCCAGTACTTC. Translation: CSARAQSGTGETQYF.

The chain is built from TRBV9 and TRBJ2-1; a possible D gene is TRBD2 (6 bases). V gave up 0 bases and J gave up 6 bases, with 13 bases separating them. The CDR3 totals 15 residues. CDR1 and CDR2 from the germline V gene are SGDLS and YYNGEE. The CDR3 loop is CASSVEAGRINEQFF. The CDR3 DNA is TGTGCCAGCAGCGTAGAAGCGGGCCGGATCAATGAGCAGTTCTTC. Full variable domain (missing parts from reference TRBV9 and TRBJ2-1): DSGVTQTPKHLITATGQRVTLRCSPRSGDLSVYWYQQSLDQGLQFLIQYYNGEERAKGNILERFSAQQFPDLHSELNLSSLELGDSALYFCASSVEAGRINEQFFGPGTRLTVL.

This chain links TRBV4-1 with TRBJ1-2; D is undetermined. CDR3 length: 18 residues. V lost 4 bases and J lost 3, with 24 bases in between. Germline values: CDR1 MGHRA, CDR2 YSYEKL. CDR3 nucleotide sequence: TGCGCCAGCAGCCCCCCGGCCGGGGTCCTGGGTCGGGACTATGGCTACACCTTC. As protein: CASSPPAGVLGRDYGYTF.

This clonotype was seen a handful of times. V gene TRBV29-1 combines with J gene TRBJ2-1, with 7 bases lining up with TRBD2. Germline loops: CDR1 SQVTM, CDR2 ANQGSEA. The CDR3 is 14 amino acids. The V gene end was trimmed by 3 bases and the J gene end by 9 bases; junction bases not matched to a gene: 11. The CDR3 DNA is TGCAGCGTTGAGAGAGGCGGGAGTGCCCCTGAGCAGTTCTTC. Its protein is CSVERGGSAPEQFF.

The DNA of the CDR3 is TGTGCCACCAGTGATGGCCGGCGGGAGGTCATCAGAGAGCAGTACTTC. Translating gives CATSDGRREVIREQYF. The chain combines TRBV24-1 with TRBJ2-7, with 8 bases identical to TRBD2. This CDR3 contains 16 residues. Germline trimming cut 3 bases from V and 7 bases from J; bases unmatched to any gene: 13. Per the germline V gene, CDR1 is KGHDR and CDR2 is SFDVKD.

The J gene is TRBJ2-7, the V gene TRBV7-2, with no clear D. Looked up from germline, CDR1 is SGHTA and CDR2 is FQGNSA. This CDR3 is 13 amino acids long. Trimming took 2 bases from V and 2 from J, leaving 7 bases between them. For the CDR3, the DNA is TGTGCCAGCAGCTTAATCGAAACCTACGAGCAGTACTTC. Protein product: CASSLIETYEQYF. Based on the CDR3 plus reference TRBV7-2 and TRBJ2-7, the full variable domain is GAGVSQSPSNKVTEKGKDVELRCDPISGHTALYWYRQSLGQGLEFLIYFQGNSAPDKSGLPSDRFSAERTGGSVSTLTIQRTQQEDSAVYLCASSLIETYEQYFGPGTRLTVT.